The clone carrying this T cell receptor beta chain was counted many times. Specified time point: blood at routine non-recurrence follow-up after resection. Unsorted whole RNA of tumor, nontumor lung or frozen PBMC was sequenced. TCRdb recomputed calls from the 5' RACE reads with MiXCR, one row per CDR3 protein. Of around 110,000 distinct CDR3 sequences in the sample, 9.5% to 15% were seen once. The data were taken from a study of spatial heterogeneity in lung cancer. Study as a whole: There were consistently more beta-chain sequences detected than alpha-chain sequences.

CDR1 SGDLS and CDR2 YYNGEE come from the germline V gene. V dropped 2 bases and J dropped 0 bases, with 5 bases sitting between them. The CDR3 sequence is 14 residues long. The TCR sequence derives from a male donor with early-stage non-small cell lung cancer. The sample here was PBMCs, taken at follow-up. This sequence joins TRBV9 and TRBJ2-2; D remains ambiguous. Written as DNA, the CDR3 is TGTGCCAGCAGCGTGACATCGAACACCGGGGAGCTGTTTTTT. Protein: CASSVTSNTGELFF.